The 30 T cell receptor beta chains in this list originate from one sample, sequenced in a study of T cell responses to AZD1222 COVID-19 vaccine listed by TCRdb under 2021. The time point label for this specimen denotes: baseline before first vaccination. Libraries came from the immunoSEQ multiplex PCR assay. Not all clones reach the TCRdb copy of this immuneACCESS table, which keeps in-frame sequences only. Checked studies attribute under half of the gap to unresolved V genes and leave the rest unexplained. For this sample the table gives under 130,000 clones, of which more than 90% were detected only once. In total, the top ten clones hold around 2% of the sample. Specimen: peripheral blood, collected on day 0 of AZD1222 vaccination. The origin of the receptors is an adult in good health.

The chain combines TRBV27 with TRBJ2-2; D gene uncertain. Germline assignment: CDR1 MNHEY and CDR2 SMNVEV (reference sequence). V dropped 3 bases and J dropped 6 bases, with 14 bases sitting between them. This CDR3 has 15 residues. The CDR3 region is CASSFLTEDSGELFF. Written as DNA, the CDR3 is TGTGCCAGCAGTTTCTTGACCGAAGATTCCGGGGAGCTGTTTTTT.

CDR3 amino acids: CASSVGGSGYTF. DNA for the CDR3: TGTGCCAGCAGCGTCGGGGGATCGGGCTACACCTTC. The V gene is TRBV9, the J gene TRBJ1-2; perhaps TRBD1 as D (5 bases). This CDR3 spans 12 amino acids. With 2 bases removed from V and 8 bases from J, the gap between germline ends came to 10 bases. Germline CDR1 reads SGDLS; CDR2 reads YYNGEE.

This chain links TRBV24-1 with TRBJ2-1; D gene ambiguous. This CDR3 comprises 12 residues. The V end was cut by 4 bases, the J end by 7 bases, with 7 bases between. Germline V gives CDR1 KGHDR, CDR2 SFDVKD. The CDR3: CATSDPMNEQFF. The CDR3 coding sequence is TGTGCCACCAGTGACCCTATGAATGAGCAGTTCTTC.

The genes are TRBV23-1 and TRBJ2-7, with D perhaps matching TRBD2 (6 bases). TRBV23-1 is an ORF, with its function uncertain. The CDR3 has 15 amino acids. CDR3 nucleotide sequence: TGCGCTCCCGGGGGAAAACAGTTCCTCTCCTACGAGCAGTACTTC. Protein: CAPGGKQFLSYEQYF.

The rearrangement joins TRBV9 to TRBJ1-2; 7 nucleotides agree with TRBD1. In germline, CDR1 is SGDLS, CDR2 YYNGEE. The CDR3 totals 16 residues. Unmatched junction bases numbered 10, after V lost 0 bases and J lost 5 bases. CDR3 DNA sequence: TGTGCCAGCAGCGTAGGCTCGGGACAGCTCTCTTATGGCTACACCTTC. This sequence encodes CASSVGSGQLSYGYTF. Drawing the rest from reference TRBV9 and TRBJ1-2, the complete variable domain is DSGVTQTPKHLITATGQRVTLRCSPRSGDLSVYWYQQSLDQGLQFLIQYYNGEERAKGNILERFSAQQFPDLHSELNLSSLELGDSALYFCASSVGSGQLSYGYTFGSGTRLTVV.

The genes are TRBV6-5 and TRBJ1-6; D unclear. The CDR3 sequence is 15 residues long. Germline V gives CDR1 MNHEY, CDR2 SVGAGI. V was pared by 4 bases and J by 0 bases, with 7 bases between. The CDR3 is CASSWGDSYNSPLHF. The DNA for the CDR3 is TGTGCCAGCAGTTGGGGAGACTCCTATAATTCACCCCTCCACTTT.

The chain has TRBV25-1 and TRBJ2-7, with TRBD1 matching 8 bases. The germline gives CDR1 MGHDK, CDR2 SYGVNS. V lost 2 bases, J lost 4 bases, and 4 bases stayed unmatched. CDR3 size: 14 residues. The CDR3 coding sequence is TGTGCCAGCAGTGAAGGGCAGGGGGCTTACGAGCAGTACTTC. Its protein product is CASSEGQGAYEQYF.

The chain combines TRBV10-3 with TRBJ2-7; 7 positions agree with TRBD2. Trimming took 2 bases from V and 2 from J; bases not matched to a gene: 9. The CDR3 spans 16 residues. CDR1 ENHRY and CDR2 SYGVKD come from the germline V gene. In DNA form, the CDR3 reads TGTGCCATCAGTGAGCCCCCCAGTCGGGGGGCCTACGAGCAGTACTTC. As protein: CAISEPPSRGAYEQYF.

The chain combines TRBV7-8 with TRBJ1-2; 8 bases are shared with TRBD1. Trimming cost V 5 bases and J 5 bases; bases outside gene matches: 7. The CDR3 covers 14 residues. CDR1 is SGHVS, CDR2 FQNEAQ, per germline. The CDR3 protein is CASSTRTGSYGYTF. For the CDR3, the DNA is TGTGCCAGCAGCACCAGGACAGGGAGTTATGGCTACACCTTC. The variable domain in full, completed from reference TRBV7-8 and TRBJ1-2, reads GAGVSQSPRYKVAKRGQDVALRCDPISGHVSLFWYQQALGQGPEFLTYFQNEAQLDKSGLPSDRFFAERPEGSVSTLKIQRTQQEDSAVYLCASSTRTGSYGYTFGSGTRLTVV.

The CDR3 loop is CASRGDSENYGYTF. The CDR3 coding sequence is TGTGCCAGCAGAGGGGACAGCGAGAACTATGGCTACACCTTC. The chain carries TRBV2 and TRBJ1-2, with 7 nucleotides matching TRBD1. V lost 6 bases to trimming and J lost 2 bases; unmatched junction nucleotides: 6. The length of the CDR3 is 14 residues. In germline, CDR1 is SNHLY, CDR2 FYNNEI.

The chain has TRBV5-6 and TRBJ2-3, with 8 bases that match TRBD1. Unmatched junction bases numbered 11, after V lost 4 bases and J lost 4 bases. This CDR3 spans 16 amino acids. CDR1 and CDR2 (germline): SGHDT, YYEEEE. The DNA of the CDR3 is TGTGCCAGCAGCACACCCGGACAGGGCGAGTCAGATACGCAGTATTTT. Its translation is CASSTPGQGESDTQYF. Full variable domain (remainder filled in from reference TRBV5-6 and TRBJ2-3): DAGVTQSPTHLIKTRGQQVTLRCSPKSGHDTVSWYQQALGQGPQFIFQYYEEEERQRGNFPDRFSGHQFPNYSSELNVNALLLGDSALYLCASSTPGQGESDTQYFGPGTRLTVL.

V usage is TRBV19 and J usage is TRBJ2-7, with 9 positions matching TRBD2. The trim removed 2 bases at V and 3 bases at J, leaving 2 bases unmatched. Germline loops: CDR1 LNHDA, CDR2 SQIVND (reference sequence). The CDR3 totals 14 residues. This CDR3 reads CASSISAGGYEQYF. CDR3 coding DNA: TGTGCCAGTAGTATATCAGCGGGAGGCTACGAGCAGTACTTC.

The chain joins TRBV3-1 (or the pseudogene TRBV3-2) to TRBJ2-3, with 11 bases matching TRBD2. This CDR3 comprises 13 residues. Trimming cost V 6 bases and J 5 bases; bases outside gene matches: 1. CDR1 is LGHDT, CDR2 YNNKEL, per germline (reference sequence). CDR3 region: CASRLAGVDTQYF. The CDR3 coding sequence is TGTGCCAGCAGACTAGCGGGAGTAGATACGCAGTATTTT.

The chain couples TRBV2 to TRBJ2-1; 8 bases are shared with TRBD1. Trimming at V came to 7 bases and at J to 8 bases, leaving 13 bases not matched to a gene. The V gene's germline CDR1 is SNHLY and CDR2 FYNNEI. The CDR3 is made up of 15 amino acids. Written as DNA, the CDR3 is TGTGCCAGCAAAACACAGGGGGGCAAAGGCTATGAGCAGTTCTTC. Amino acids: CASKTQGGKGYEQFF.

This chain joins TRBV27 and TRBJ1-1; TRBD1 matches 8 bases. This CDR3 is 15 amino acids long. V lost 2 bases, J lost 0 bases, and 2 bases stayed unmatched. CDR1 MNHEY and CDR2 SMNVEV come from the germline V gene (reference sequence). Here the CDR3 reads CASSLQGQVNTEAFF. For the CDR3, the DNA is TGTGCCAGCAGTTTACAGGGACAGGTGAACACTGAAGCTTTCTTT.

The V call is TRBV9, the J call TRBJ2-3, with 8 bases fitting TRBD2. Per germline, CDR1 SGDLS and CDR2 YYNGEE. Trimming removed 4 bases from V and 6 bases from J; junction bases left unmatched: 10. The CDR3 loop spans 15 amino acids. The CDR3 DNA reads as TGTGCCAGCAGCCCTTTGGGACTAGTGCCTGATACGCAGTATTTT. It encodes CASSPLGLVPDTQYF.

This clone was seen once. This sequence joins TRBV3-1 (or the pseudogene TRBV3-2) and TRBJ1-2, with TRBD1 matching 8 bases. Germline CDR1 and CDR2: LGHDT and YNNKEL (reference sequence). V was clipped by 3 bases and J by 7 bases; unmatched bases: 7. The CDR3 has 14 residues. The chain's CDR3 is CASSHQDREGGYTF. CDR3 DNA sequence: TGTGCCAGCAGCCATCAGGACAGGGAGGGTGGCTACACCTTC.

The CDR3 DNA sequence: TGTGCCAGCAGTTACAGACAGCAGAACACTGAAGCTTTCTTT. Protein: CASSYRQQNTEAFF. The rearrangement joins TRBV6-6 to TRBJ1-1; tentative D call: TRBD1 (5 bases). The ends were cut back, 2 bases at V and 1 base at J, with 8 bases in the middle. Per germline, CDR1 MNHNY and CDR2 SVGAGI (reference sequence). This CDR3 is built from 14 residues.

The rearrangement links TRBV2 to TRBJ1-5, with 10 positions matching TRBD1. The CDR3 is made up of 14 amino acids. The germline CDR1 and CDR2 sequences are SNHLY and FYNNEI. J was trimmed by 5 bases and V by 4 bases; bases with no gene match: 2. DNA for the CDR3: TGTGCCAGCAGTGTGGGACAGGGGTATCAGCCCCAGCATTTT. It specifies CASSVGQGYQPQHF.

The V gene is TRBV19, the J gene TRBJ2-7, with D maybe TRBD1 (6 bases). Trimming pared 1 base from V and 3 bases from J, leaving 13 bases between. Per the germline V gene, CDR1 is LNHDA and CDR2 is SQIVND (reference sequence). The CDR3 covers 15 residues. CDR3 in amino acids: CASSIAWGPGYEQYF. For the CDR3, the DNA is TGTGCCAGTAGTATAGCGTGGGGGCCCGGCTACGAGCAGTACTTC. The entire variable domain, with the rest obtained from reference TRBV19 and TRBJ2-7, is as follows: DGGITQSPKYLFRKEGQNVTLSCEQNLNHDAMYWYRQDPGQGLRLIYYSQIVNDFQKGDIAEGYSVSREKKESFPLTVTSAQKNPTAFYLCASSIAWGPGYEQYFGPGTRLTVT.

The chain combines TRBV30 with TRBJ1-6; unclear D gene. The V end was cut by 2 bases, the J end by 2 bases, with 4 bases between. Germline CDR1 and CDR2: GTSNPN and SVGIG (reference sequence). The CDR3 length is 13 residues. The CDR3 DNA follows: TGTGCCTGGAGTCCAGCCTATAATTCACCCCTCCACTTT. Translated, it gives CAWSPAYNSPLHF.

The rearrangement uses TRBV2 and TRBJ2-3, with D possibly matching TRBD1 (6 bases). Trimming removed 9 bases from V and 3 bases from J, with 16 bases in between. There are 14 residues in the CDR3. CDR1 and CDR2 from the germline V gene are SNHLY and FYNNEI. CDR3 nucleotide sequence: TGTGCCAGTAACAGAGTCAGGGGAACAGATACGCAGTATTTT. As protein: CASNRVRGTDTQYF.

The CDR3 reads CASSGRGGLANEKLFF. The CDR3 nucleotides are TGTGCCAGCAGCGGTAGAGGGGGTCTGGCTAATGAAAAACTGTTTTTT. The genes are TRBV9 and TRBJ1-4; D possibly corresponds to TRBD1 (6 bases). There are 16 residues in the CDR3. Trimming took off 3 bases at V and 3 bases at J, with 15 bases between the two ends. Germline lookup yields CDR1 SGDLS and CDR2 YYNGEE.

This chain links TRBV27 with TRBJ1-6, with D perhaps TRBD1 (5 bases). This CDR3 has 14 residues. CDR1 is MNHEY, CDR2 SMNVEV, per germline (reference sequence). V lost 2 bases, J lost 8 bases, and 10 bases lay in between. The CDR3 region is CASSLQGVDSPLHF. The CDR3 bases are TGTGCCAGCAGTTTACAGGGAGTGGATTCACCCCTCCACTTT.

This rearrangement joins TRBV6-5 to TRBJ1-2; D is perhaps TRBD1 (5 bases). V gave up 2 bases and J gave up 0 bases, with 10 bases separating them. Germline V gene data show CDR1 as MNHEY and CDR2 as SVGAGI. The length of the CDR3 is 15 residues. The CDR3 coding sequence is TGTGCCAGCAGTTACGCGAAGGGGTCTAACTATGGCTACACCTTC. Translation gives CASSYAKGSNYGYTF.

The J gene is TRBJ1-1, the V gene TRBV6-5; unclear D gene. Trimming pared 2 bases from V and 4 bases from J, leaving 8 bases between. Germline values: CDR1 MNHEY, CDR2 SVGAGI. The CDR3 loop spans 13 amino acids. The CDR3 region is CASSYRVGTEAFF. The DNA of the CDR3 is TGTGCCAGCAGTTACAGGGTAGGCACTGAAGCTTTCTTT.

The V gene is TRBV3-1 (or the pseudogene TRBV3-2), the J gene TRBJ1-3; the D gene is possibly TRBD1 (5 bases). The ends were cut back, 0 bases at V and 0 bases at J, with 9 bases in the middle. The length of the CDR3 is 16 residues. The germline CDR1 and CDR2 sequences are LGHDT and YNNKEL (reference sequence). This CDR3 reads CASSQDSGSSGNTIYF. For the CDR3, the DNA is TGTGCCAGCAGCCAAGATTCAGGGTCCTCTGGAAACACCATATATTTT.

J is TRBJ1-2 and V is TRBV5-1; D is uncertain. The CDR3 has 15 residues. The germline V gene has CDR1 SGHRS and CDR2 YFSETQ. The V end lost 3 bases, the J end lost 7 bases, and 19 bases lay between the germline ends. The CDR3 protein is CASSSSLSSFRGYTF. In DNA, the CDR3 is TGCGCCAGCAGCTCTTCTCTCTCGAGCTTTCGTGGCTACACCTTC.

As to this clone: Other DNA sequences in this specimen translate into the identical CDR3. The genes are TRBV18 and TRBJ1-6, with a tentative D call TRBD1 (6 bases). There are 13 residues in the CDR3. V was cut by 3 bases and J by 6 bases, with 6 bases left in between. Germline V gene sequence: CDR1 KGHSH, CDR2 LQKENI. The CDR3 nucleotides are TGTGCCAGCTCACCGGACAGTAATTCACCCCTCCACTTT. Encoded protein: CASSPDSNSPLHF.

This rearrangement joins TRBV19 to TRBJ1-5; 8 positions match TRBD1. CDR1 and CDR2 from the germline V gene are LNHDA and SQIVND (reference sequence). The CDR3 loop spans 15 amino acids. Trimming took 6 bases from V and 5 from J; bases not matched to a gene: 9. The DNA of the CDR3 is TGTGCCAGTAGACTTTTGGACAGGGTTGATCAGCCCCAGCATTTT. Amino acid sequence: CASRLLDRVDQPQHF.